This record concerns one T cell receptor (beta chain) sequence. Time point given: baseline pretreatment blood. As for treatment: 15 Gy SBRT to primary tumor, nephrectomy 4 weeks later. The entry originates in a study of radiation and T cells in renal cell carcinoma. The CDR3 contains 15 residues. Per the germline V gene, CDR1 is LNHDA and CDR2 is SQIVND (reference sequence). Deletions cut 6 bases from V and 4 bases from J, with 18 bases between. Only in-frame clones appear in the TCRdb table, and some are missing; sequencing was by immunoSEQ multiplex PCR. This table holds around 140,000 clones, less than 85% found once.

The material was blood, obtained from a patient whose treatment included radiotherapy and nephrectomy. The chain employs TRBV19 and TRBJ2-5, with D possibly TRBD1 on 5 matching bases. This receptor was obtained from a woman aged 50 to 60 with renal cell carcinoma. Here the CDR3 DNA reads TGTGCCAGTAGCCCCGTGGGGCTTAGGAGAGAGACCCAGTACTTC. Translated, it gives CASSPVGLRRETQYF.